Shown below are 26 T cell receptor beta chains from a single sample sequenced in a study of post-analysis software for immune sequencing data. Study observations and caveats: The five TRBV segments detected at higher frequency in patients than in controls included TRBV5-6, TRBV5-1 and TRBV20-1.

Sequencing libraries made from TCR beta cDNA carried unique molecular identifiers. In TCRdb, the PCR reads were re-called with MiXCR into one record per CDR3 protein. The sample has almost 700,000 distinct CDR3 sequences, more than 50% seen once. These receptors are not linked to any known antigen. The sequenced sample was blood. These receptors originate from a girl aged 2-10 years with multiple sclerosis.

This rearrangement joins TRBV10-3 to TRBJ2-5; TRBD2 matches at 11 bases. The tail of the sequence fits TRBJ2-7 better, so the J call may be wrong. The CDR3 sequence is 15 residues long. Looked up from germline, CDR1 is ENHRY and CDR2 is SYGVKD. The CDR3 region is CAISGLAGGPYEQYF. The CDR3 DNA reads as TGTGCCATCAGTGGTTTAGCGGGAGGGCCCTACGAGCAGTACTTC.

This sequence joins TRBV7-8 and TRBJ2-1; TRBD2 matches at 11 bases. The V gene end was trimmed by 3 bases and the J gene end by 6 bases; junction bases not matched to a gene: 13. Germline CDR1 and CDR2: SGHVS and FQNEAQ. This CDR3 contains 18 residues. The DNA of the CDR3 is TGTGCCAGCAGCTTTCTACGAATAGCGGGAGGGGAAATCAATGAGCAGTTCTTC. Translation gives CASSFLRIAGGEINEQFF. The variable domain in full, with the rest retrieved from reference TRBV7-8 and TRBJ2-1, is GAGVSQSPRYKVAKRGQDVALRCDPISGHVSLFWYQQALGQGPEFLTYFQNEAQLDKSGLPSDRFFAERPEGSVSTLKIQRTQQEDSAVYLCASSFLRIAGGEINEQFFGPGTRLTVL.

This clonotype was counted a few times. The chain is built from TRBV27 and TRBJ2-7, with a tentative D call TRBD2 (7 bases). Germline V gives CDR1 MNHEY, CDR2 SMNVEV (reference sequence). The CDR3 is made up of 15 amino acids. V was trimmed by 5 bases and J by 3 bases, leaving 17 bases between them. The CDR3 sequence: CASSPLEGGGYEQYF. The CDR3 DNA reads as TGTGCCAGCAGTCCCTTGGAGGGAGGGGGCTACGAGCAGTACTTC.

The chain couples TRBV6-5 to TRBJ2-7; a weak D match, TRBD1 (5 bases). The CDR3 totals 14 residues. Germline V gene lookup returns CDR1 MNHEY and CDR2 SVGAGI. With 8 bases removed from V and 0 bases from J, the gap between germline ends came to 14 bases. CDR3 in DNA: TGTGCCAGCCGGACACTTCCGAGCTCCTACGAGCAGTACTTC. This codes for CASRTLPSSYEQYF.

The chain recombines TRBV5-1 with TRBJ1-1, with a tentative D call TRBD1 (6 bases). The CDR3 totals 14 residues. V lost 0 bases and J lost 4, with 10 bases in between. The V gene's germline CDR1 is SGHRS and CDR2 YFSETQ. The CDR3 DNA sequence: TGCGCCAGCAGCTTGGAGGGGGAGGGCACTGAAGCTTTCTTT. This sequence encodes CASSLEGEGTEAFF.

The chain uses TRBV5-1 and TRBJ2-7; D might be TRBD1 (6 bases). Germline loops: CDR1 SGHRS, CDR2 YFSETQ. Trimming left V 2 bases short and J 7 bases short, with 19 bases between. CDR3 length equals 15 residues. CDR3 residues: CASSFYAGAEEEQYF. In DNA form, the CDR3 reads TGCGCCAGCAGCTTTTATGCAGGGGCTGAGGAAGAGCAGTACTTC.

J is TRBJ2-1 and V is TRBV7-8; D may be TRBD2 (6 bases). Trimming stripped 4 bases from V and 1 base from J, with 29 bases between. CDR1 and CDR2 (germline): SGHVS, FQNEAQ. The CDR3 loop spans 21 amino acids. In nucleotides, the CDR3 is TGTGCCAGCAGCTACAGTATGGGTTGGCAAATCGGGGGTGAATCCTACAATGAGCAGTTCTTC. It specifies CASSYSMGWQIGGESYNEQFF.

V gene TRBV20-1 combines with J gene TRBJ2-7, with 10 nucleotides matching TRBD1. The CDR3 spans 15 residues. V shed 1 base, J shed 3 bases, and the junction held 6 bases outside the gene matches. Germline CDR1 DFQATT, CDR2 SNEGSKA (reference sequence). CDR3 bases: TGCAGTGCTAGAGGGGACAGGGGATTTGGCTACGAGCAGTACTTC. It specifies CSARGDRGFGYEQYF.

J is TRBJ2-1 and V is TRBV4-1, with D unresolved. Germline V gene lookup returns CDR1 MGHRA and CDR2 YSYEKL. Between the trimmed V and J ends, which lost 8 bases and 7 bases, there was a span of 18 bases. CDR3 size: 14 residues. The CDR3 spells CASGLLLTGNEQFF. Here the CDR3 DNA reads TGCGCCAGCGGCCTATTACTGACGGGTAATGAGCAGTTCTTC.

The chain employs TRBV12-3 or TRBV12-4 and TRBJ1-2, with D uncertain. This CDR3 is built from 14 residues. Trimming removed 0 bases at V and 8 bases at J, with 13 bases between. The CDR3 nucleotides read TGTGCCAGCAGTTTAGCGTTGGTAGGGAGCGGCTACACCTTC. This gives the protein CASSLALVGSGYTF.

The sample holds a few counts of this clonotype. This sequence joins TRBV7-9 and TRBJ2-7, with D unclear. The J call may be wrong; the DNA end is better matched by TRBJ2-5. This CDR3 has 14 amino acids. Looked up from germline, CDR1 is SEHNR and CDR2 is FQNEAQ (reference sequence). The CDR3 coding sequence is TGTGCCAGCAGCTTAGTGTCCCAACAAGAGACCCAGTACTTC. Translation gives CASSLVSQQETQYF.

This clonotype appeared a few times. V usage is TRBV5-1 and J usage is TRBJ2-1; D is possibly TRBD1 (6 bases). CDR3 size: 14 residues. Germline V gives CDR1 SGHRS, CDR2 YFSETQ. V was shortened by 0 bases and J by 5 bases, with 9 bases between the two germline ends. Here the CDR3 reads CASSLAGVHNEQFF. In DNA form, the CDR3 reads TGCGCCAGCAGCTTGGCAGGGGTCCACAATGAGCAGTTCTTC.

This clonotype occurred a few times. The genes are TRBV25-1 and TRBJ2-5, with 13 bases matching TRBD2. The CDR3 has 19 amino acids. V lost 5 bases to trimming and J lost 1 base; unmatched junction nucleotides: 13. Germline V gene lookup returns CDR1 MGHDK and CDR2 SYGVNS. The CDR3 DNA follows: TGTGCCAGCAGTAACACTCGGCCGGGGACTAGCGGGACCCAAGAGACCCAGTACTTC. It yields the protein CASSNTRPGTSGTQETQYF.

The genes are TRBV19 and TRBJ2-7; D remains unclear. CDR1 is LNHDA and CDR2 is SQIVND in the germline V gene (reference sequence). Trimming cost V 3 bases and J 1 base, with 13 bases left between them. The CDR3 extends over 15 amino acids. The CDR3 protein is CASSIAPGDSYEQYF. The DNA for the CDR3 is TGTGCCAGTAGTATTGCCCCAGGTGATTCCTACGAGCAGTACTTC.

The rearrangement uses TRBV6-5 and TRBJ2-6; 10 bases are shared with TRBD2. The CDR3 sequence is 17 residues long. The V gene end was trimmed by 6 bases and the J gene end by 0 bases; junction bases not matched to a gene: 5. Germline V CDR1 and CDR2: MNHEY, SVGAGI. This CDR3 is CASRLAGGVSGANVLTF. The CDR3 DNA reads as TGTGCCAGCAGGTTAGCGGGAGGAGTCTCTGGGGCCAACGTCCTGACTTTC.

The CDR3 sequence is CASSLYVRGREQYF. The CDR3 nucleotides read TGTGCCAGCAGTTTGTATGTCAGGGGGCGCGAGCAGTACTTC. This chain connects TRBV27 to TRBJ2-7; TRBD1 aligns across 8 bases. CDR1 and CDR2 from the germline V gene are MNHEY and SMNVEV (reference sequence). The trim removed 3 bases at V and 6 bases at J, leaving 7 bases unmatched. The CDR3 is 14 amino acids.

The gene calls are TRBV7-6 and TRBJ2-7, with D perhaps TRBD1 (6 bases). CDR3 length equals 15 residues. The germline V gene has CDR1 SGHVS and CDR2 FNYEAQ. V was shortened by 4 bases and J by 7 bases, with 20 bases between the two germline ends. The CDR3 DNA is TGTGCCAGCAGCTCCCTTACAGGGACCTACAATGAGCAGTACTTC. It yields the protein CASSSLTGTYNEQYF.

The V and J genes are TRBV12-5 and TRBJ2-4; perhaps D is TRBD1 or TRBD2 (6 bases each). Germline CDR1 is LGHNT and CDR2 is FRNRAP. The germline V and J ends were trimmed by 6 bases and 3 bases, with 18 bases remaining between them. This CDR3 has 16 residues. CDR3 protein: CASGPPTGGGKNIQYF. Here the CDR3 DNA reads TGTGCTAGTGGCCCTCCTACAGGAGGGGGCAAAAACATTCAGTACTTC.

This chain connects TRBV12-3 or TRBV12-4 to TRBJ2-3; 7 nucleotides match TRBD2. V lost 5 bases and J lost 3; bases outside the gene matches: 8. The CDR3 covers 15 residues. In DNA, the CDR3 is TGTGCCAGCAGTAACCCAGCGGGAAGGACAGATACGCAGTATTTT. Its protein product is CASSNPAGRTDTQYF.

This clonotype was seen only a few times. The chain links TRBV6-1 to TRBJ2-1, with TRBD2 matching over 11 bases. The CDR3 has 15 residues. Germline-derived CDR1 and CDR2 are MNHNS and SASEGT. With 8 bases clipped from V and 2 bases from J, the junction kept 5 bases outside the gene matches. For the CDR3, the DNA is TGTGCCAGCTTCCAGACTAGCGGGGCCTACAATGAGCAGTTCTTC. Protein sequence: CASFQTSGAYNEQFF.

This clonotype was seen just once. V and J are TRBV2 and TRBJ2-1, with D perhaps given as TRBD1 or TRBD2 (5 bases each). In germline, CDR1 is SNHLY, CDR2 FYNNEI. V was pared by 5 bases and J by 5 bases, with 22 bases between. The CDR3 sequence is 17 residues long. The chain's CDR3 is CASSSQRRGVGDNEQFF. CDR3 in DNA: TGTGCCAGCAGTTCCCAACGCCGAGGGGTGGGGGACAATGAGCAGTTCTTC.

This clonotype has only a few counts. The chain links TRBV5-1 to TRBJ2-7; possibly TRBD2 for D (6 bases). V lost 4 bases and J lost 6, with 20 bases in between. The CDR3 length is 15 residues. Germline CDR1 SGHRS, CDR2 YFSETQ. The CDR3: CASSLDGRSPSEQYF. In DNA form, the CDR3 reads TGCGCCAGCAGCCTTGACGGGAGATCCCCATCCGAGCAGTACTTC.

The V and J genes are TRBV20-1 and TRBJ2-7; the D is unclear. Germline assignment: CDR1 DFQATT and CDR2 SNEGSKA (reference sequence). The V and J ends lost 1 base and 0 bases respectively, with 10 bases between them. This CDR3 spans 14 amino acids. The CDR3 DNA follows: TGCAGTGCTAGAGGGACGGAGACCTCCTACGAGCAGTACTTC. This translates into CSARGTETSYEQYF.

The chain carries TRBV4-1 and TRBJ2-3; no reliable D call. Per the germline V gene, CDR1 is MGHRA and CDR2 is YSYEKL. The CDR3 runs 13 residues. V lost 5 bases and J 2 bases, leaving 8 bases between the germline ends. CDR3 sequence reads: CASSFGTTDTQYF. The CDR3 DNA follows: TGCGCCAGCAGCTTCGGAACCACAGATACGCAGTATTTT.

The V call is TRBV7-9, the J call TRBJ2-7, with 11 bases fitting TRBD2. The germline CDR1 and CDR2 sequences are SEHNR and FQNEAQ (reference sequence). The CDR3 has 15 amino acids. The V gene end was trimmed by 5 bases and the J gene end by 2 bases; junction bases not matched to a gene: 5. CDR3 loop: CASSQGLAETYEQYF. The CDR3 DNA reads TGTGCCAGCAGCCAGGGACTAGCGGAAACCTACGAGCAGTACTTC.

The chain employs TRBV28 and TRBJ1-2; D remains ambiguous. The CDR3 extends over 15 amino acids. Trimming stripped 5 bases from V and 1 base from J, with 14 bases between. Germline assignment: CDR1 MDHEN and CDR2 SYDVKM. CDR3 in amino acids: CASSPGLGINYGYTF. The CDR3 DNA is TGTGCCAGCAGTCCCGGACTGGGAATTAACTATGGCTACACCTTC.